The 25 T cell receptor beta chains reported below all come from one sample, sequenced in a study of Graves' ophthalmopathy and Graves' hyperthyroidism. Amplified material comprised TCR beta CDR3 regions derived from RNA transcripts. Scientists carried out first-round RT-PCR using HTBI primers and then a second-round multiplex PCR. One entry per CDR3 protein results from TCRdb running MiXCR on the multiplex PCR reads. This sample has about 700,000 distinct CDR3 sequences, with 40% found just once. The sequenced material came from peripheral blood. These receptor sequences come from an adult man with Graves' ophthalmopathy.

This clonotype has a handful of counts. This CDR3 is CASSHGTGETEAFF. The CDR3 DNA reads as TGCGCCAGCAGCCATGGGACAGGGGAGACTGAAGCTTTCTTT. The chain carries TRBV5-1 and TRBJ1-1; TRBD1 aligns across 10 bases. The junction had 5 bases not matched to a gene; V was cut back by 4 bases and J by 5 bases. CDR1 is SGHRS and CDR2 is YFSETQ in the germline V gene. This CDR3 region has 14 residues.

As for this clonotype: This may stem from a read error, because a much larger clone lies one nucleotide away. The V and J genes are TRBV2 and TRBJ2-5; D possibly corresponds to TRBD1 (6 bases). Trimming left V 5 bases short and J 3 bases short, with 10 bases between. The CDR3 has 13 residues. Germline assignment: CDR1 SNHLY and CDR2 FYNNEI. For the CDR3, the DNA is TGTGCCAGCAGTTGGGACACGAAAGAGACCCAGTACTTC. Its translation: CASSWDTKETQYF.

This rearrangement joins TRBV24-1 to TRBJ2-7; 9 nucleotides align to TRBD1. This CDR3 contains 15 residues. The germline V gene has CDR1 KGHDR and CDR2 SFDVKD. With 11 bases clipped from V and 7 bases from J, the junction kept 17 bases outside the gene matches. This CDR3 is CASSRRDRVTREQYF. CDR3 coding DNA: TGTGCCAGCTCACGCCGGGACAGGGTTACGCGGGAGCAGTACTTC.

This clonotype was seen just once. CDR3 loop: CASETGSSADTQYF. The CDR3 region has the DNA TGCGCCAGCGAAACGGGCAGTTCAGCAGATACGCAGTATTTT. This chain links TRBV10-2 with TRBJ2-3; D remains unclear. V was pared by 8 bases and J by 4 bases, with 16 bases between. CDR1 WSHSY and CDR2 SAAADI come from the germline V gene. The CDR3 totals 14 residues.

This clonotype has a handful of counts. The genes are TRBV10-3 and TRBJ1-1; D not resolved. Germline V lookup: CDR1 ENHRY, CDR2 SYGVKD. Trimming took 4 bases from V and 11 from J, leaving 17 bases between them. The CDR3 consists of 13 residues. The CDR3 nucleotides are TGTGCCATCAGTGCTAGATCGAGTCGGTGGGCTTTCTTT. Protein: CAISARSSRWAFF.

The chain links TRBV7-9 to TRBJ2-7; weak D call: TRBD2 (6 bases). Trimming left V 4 bases short and J 3 bases short, with 13 bases between. CDR1 is SEHNR and CDR2 is FQNEAQ in the germline V gene (reference sequence). CDR3 length: 14 amino acids. Here the CDR3 reads CASSSPGLYYEQYF. DNA for the CDR3: TGTGCCAGCAGCTCGCCGGGACTCTACTACGAGCAGTACTTC.

This clonotype occurred a few times. The rearrangement uses TRBV2 and TRBJ2-2; 8 bases agree with TRBD1. The CDR3 covers 17 residues. Looked up from germline, CDR1 is SNHLY and CDR2 is FYNNEI. Unmatched junction bases numbered 11, after V lost 4 bases and J lost 4 bases. The CDR3 DNA follows: TGTGCCAGCAGTGGAGACAGGGGTATGGCCTTCACCGGGGAGCTGTTTTTT. This translates into CASSGDRGMAFTGELFF. Combining the CDR3 with reference TRBV2 and TRBJ2-2 gives the whole variable domain EPEVTQTPSHQVTQMGQEVILRCVPISNHLYFYWYRQILGQKVEFLVSFYNNEISEKSEIFDDQFSVERPDGSNFTLKIRSTKLEDSAMYFCASSGDRGMAFTGELFFGEGSRLTVL.

The chain employs TRBV10-2 and TRBJ1-5, with D perhaps TRBD1 (5 bases). This CDR3 spans 14 amino acids. The germline V and J ends were trimmed by 6 bases and 4 bases, with 13 bases remaining between them. Germline lookup yields CDR1 WSHSY and CDR2 SAAADI. CDR3 nucleotide sequence: TGCGCCAGCAGCGGGGAGGGGCAAAATCAGCCCCAGCATTTT. Protein: CASSGEGQNQPQHF.

This clonotype has a count of ten or more. The rearrangement links TRBV6-1 to TRBJ1-6; TRBD1 matches at 7 bases. V shed 7 bases, J shed 7 bases, and the junction held 7 bases outside the gene matches. Germline V gives CDR1 MNHNS, CDR2 SASEGT. The CDR3 extends over 14 amino acids. The CDR3 region is CASTGTARNSPLHF. Here the CDR3 DNA reads TGTGCCAGCACGGGGACAGCGAGAAATTCACCCCTCCACTTT.

This clonotype has at least ten counts. The genes are TRBV14 and TRBJ1-6; perhaps TRBD1 as D (6 bases). V lost 4 bases and J 9 bases, leaving 13 bases between the germline ends. Germline values: CDR1 SGHDN, CDR2 FVKESK. The CDR3 contains 14 residues. CDR3 sequence (DNA): TGTGCCAGCAGCCCCGGGACATTCGGTTCACCCCTCCACTTT. It is translated as CASSPGTFGSPLHF. Together with reference TRBV14 and TRBJ1-6, the CDR3 gives the full variable domain: EAGVTQFPSHSVIEKGQTVTLRCDPISGHDNLYWYRRVMGKEIKFLLHFVKESKQDESGMPNNRFLAERTGGTYSTLKVQPAELEDSGVYFCASSPGTFGSPLHFGNGTRLTVT.

DNA of the CDR3: TGTGCCATCGGACAGGGGGCCACTGGGGCCAACGTCCTGACTTTC. It codes for CAIGQGATGANVLTF. The chain employs TRBV10-3 and TRBJ2-6, with 11 bases lining up with TRBD1. Germline-derived CDR1 and CDR2 are ENHRY and SYGVKD. This CDR3 region has 15 residues. Germline trimming cut 8 bases from V and 2 bases from J; bases unmatched to any gene: 2.

This clonotype was recorded many times. The V call is TRBV25-1, the J call TRBJ2-6; D might be TRBD2 (6 bases). From germline, CDR1 is MGHDK and CDR2 SYGVNS. V lost 2 bases and J 4 bases, leaving 9 bases between the germline ends. The CDR3 runs to 15 residues. The CDR3 sequence is CASSEGGKGANVLTF. The CDR3 DNA follows: TGTGCCAGCAGTGAAGGAGGGAAAGGGGCCAACGTCCTGACTTTC.

The gene calls are TRBV14 and TRBJ1-2, with 7 bases identical to TRBD1. Germline-derived CDR1 and CDR2 are SGHDN and FVKESK. The CDR3 is 14 residues long. J was trimmed by 5 bases and V by 8 bases; bases with no gene match: 11. The CDR3 protein is CASSPPGQRYGYTF. The CDR3 DNA sequence: TGTGCCAGCTCACCGCCGGGACAGCGTTATGGCTACACCTTC. Drawing the rest from reference TRBV14 and TRBJ1-2, the complete variable domain is EAGVTQFPSHSVIEKGQTVTLRCDPISGHDNLYWYRRVMGKEIKFLLHFVKESKQDESGMPNNRFLAERTGGTYSTLKVQPAELEDSGVYFCASSPPGQRYGYTFGSGTRLTVV.

Remarks on this clonotype: A read error is likely, as this CDR3 ends without the conserved phenylalanine or tryptophan. The chain couples TRBV10-3 to TRBJ1-2; 7 bases agree with TRBD1. Germline V gene lookup returns CDR1 ENHRY and CDR2 SYGVKD. This CDR3 is 12 amino acids long. With 0 bases clipped from V and 8 bases from J, the junction kept 0 bases outside the gene matches. Here the CDR3 DNA reads TGTGCCATCAGTGAGTCAGGGGGCGGCTACACCCTC. Translation gives CAISESGGGYTL.

The CDR3 loop reads CASSDTGGSSGNTIYF. CDR3 coding DNA: TGTGCCAGCAGTGACACAGGGGGGAGCTCTGGAAACACCATATATTTT. This chain connects TRBV6-6 to TRBJ1-3; the match to TRBD1 covers 8 bases. Germline values: CDR1 MNHNY, CDR2 SVGAGI (reference sequence). The length of the CDR3 is 16 residues. Trimming cost V 5 bases and J 0 bases; bases outside gene matches: 6.

This clonotype was seen a handful of times. The chain couples TRBV25-1 to TRBJ2-2; no firm D call. CDR1 MGHDK and CDR2 SYGVNS come from the germline V gene. Trimming took 6 bases from V and 7 from J, leaving 9 bases between them. The CDR3 has 12 residues. The CDR3 DNA reads as TGTGCCAGCAGACTGTTAGGCGGGGAGCTGTTTTTT. Translating it yields CASRLLGGELFF.

This clonotype was detected only a few times. CDR3 residues: CAIYSGSGELFF. As DNA, the CDR3 is TGTGCCATCTATTCAGGGAGCGGGGAGCTGTTTTTT. This chain joins TRBV10-3 and TRBJ2-2; D is possibly TRBD1 or TRBD2 (5 bases each). The V and J ends lost 8 bases and 7 bases respectively, with 11 bases between them. The CDR3 length is 12 residues. The germline V gene encodes CDR1 ENHRY and CDR2 SYGVKD.

This clonotype was detected only a few times. The V gene is TRBV20-1, the J gene TRBJ2-5, with TRBD1 identical over 8 bases. Looked up from germline, CDR1 is DFQATT and CDR2 is SNEGSKA (reference sequence). The CDR3 extends over 15 amino acids. The junction had 13 bases not matched to a gene; V was cut back by 5 bases and J by 5 bases. The CDR3 DNA reads as TGCAGTGCTGTCAGGGGGCCGGAAATTAGGGAGACCCAGTACTTC. Translation: CSAVRGPEIRETQYF.

This clonotype has at least ten counts. The chain uses TRBV7-2 and TRBJ2-5; 9 nucleotides agree with TRBD2. The CDR3 sequence is 18 residues long. Germline CDR1 and CDR2: SGHTA and FQGNSA. J gave up 5 bases and V 0 bases, and 13 bases lay outside the gene matches. The CDR3 reads CASSLALRASGITETQYF. Written as DNA, the CDR3 is TGTGCCAGCAGCTTAGCGCTAAGGGCTAGCGGGATTACGGAGACCCAGTACTTC.

The chain carries TRBV29-1 and TRBJ1-6; 9 bases map to TRBD1. This CDR3 is built from 14 residues. The junction had 15 bases not matched to a gene; V was cut back by 8 bases and J by 13 bases. Looked up from germline, CDR1 is SQVTM and CDR2 is ANQGSEA. The CDR3: CSTMGQGVGQPLHF. Written as DNA, the CDR3 is TGCAGCACTATGGGACAGGGAGTCGGTCAGCCCCTCCACTTT. The full variable domain, its missing parts supplied by reference TRBV29-1 and TRBJ1-6, is SAVISQKPSRDICQRGTSLTIQCQVDSQVTMMFWYRQQPGQSLTLIATANQGSEATYESGFVIDKFPISRPNLTFSTLTVSNMSPEDSSIYLCSTMGQGVGQPLHFGNGTRLTVT.

To note about this clonotype: One base away lies a much larger clone, so this may be a sequencing read error. This CDR3 is missing its conserved last phenylalanine or tryptophan, likely due to a read error. The chain carries TRBV7-2 and TRBJ2-7, with 13 bases identical to TRBD2. Germline CDR1 is SGHTA and CDR2 is FQGNSA. This CDR3 is built from 15 residues. J gave up 7 bases and V 3 bases, and 6 bases lay outside the gene matches. CDR3 region: CASSFETSGRREQYC. CDR3 DNA sequence: TGTGCCAGCAGCTTCGAGACTAGCGGGAGGCGGGAGCAGTACTGC.

About this clonotype: A much larger clone is a single base away; this may be a read error. The chain carries TRBV19 and TRBJ2-5, with 8 bases matching TRBD2. CDR3 size: 13 residues. Germline values: CDR1 LNHDA, CDR2 SQIVND (reference sequence). The J segment lost 7 bases and the V segment lost 3 bases, leaving 4 bases of the junction unmatched. The DNA for the CDR3 is TGTGCCAGTAGTATCCAGGCGGGAGGGACCCAGTACTTC. Translated: CASSIQAGGTQYF.

The V gene is TRBV15, the J gene TRBJ1-4; a possible D gene is TRBD1 (5 bases). The V gene's germline CDR1 is LNHNV and CDR2 YYDKDF (reference sequence). V was trimmed by 1 base and J by 7 bases, leaving 13 bases between them. The CDR3 is 15 amino acids. CDR3 in DNA: TGTGCCACCAGCAGAGCTAGGGGAGGAAGTGAAAAACTGTTTTTT. Protein: CATSRARGGSEKLFF.

The V gene is TRBV5-4, the J gene TRBJ2-7; D is unresolved. The J call may be mistaken, given a closer DNA end match to TRBJ2-1. Germline assignment: CDR1 SGHNT and CDR2 YYREEE (reference sequence). This CDR3 is built from 15 residues. The CDR3 sequence: CASSLEPRSYNEQFF. DNA of the CDR3: TGTGCCAGCAGCTTGGAACCAAGATCCTACAATGAGCAGTTCTTC.

This clonotype was seen more than once but under ten times. The rearrangement links TRBV5-6 to TRBJ2-7; TRBD1 might be the D (6 bases). V lost 1 base to trimming and J lost 7 bases, with 15 bases between them. CDR3 length: 14 amino acids. CDR1 and CDR2 (germline): SGHDT, YYEEEE. CDR3 in amino acids: CASSLTGSLFEQYF. The DNA of the CDR3 is TGTGCCAGCAGCTTGACAGGGTCCCTCTTTGAGCAGTACTTC.